A single sample gave rise to the 17 T cell receptor beta chains below, sequenced in a study of T cell changes during pregnancy in multiple sclerosis. Produced via immunoSEQ multiplex PCR; TCRdb's table is partial and in-frame only. This sample has about 85,000 clones, with roughly 92% found just once. The sample consisted of peripheral blood, taken in the first trimester of pregnancy. These receptor sequences come from a female donor with multiple sclerosis, enrolled in a pregnancy study.

J is TRBJ2-3 and V is TRBV9, with D tentatively TRBD1 (5 bases). The CDR3 is 14 amino acids. The germline V gene encodes CDR1 SGDLS and CDR2 YYNGEE. V lost 4 bases and J lost 7, with 16 bases in between. The DNA of the CDR3 is TGTGCCAGCAGCCTTAGAGAAGGGGCCTATACGCAGTATTTT. Protein product: CASSLREGAYTQYF.

This clone came up once. The J gene is TRBJ2-7, the V gene TRBV7-2, with 11 bases fitting TRBD2. Trimming removed 5 bases from V and 0 bases from J; junction bases left unmatched: 9. CDR3 size: 17 residues. Germline-derived CDR1 and CDR2 are SGHTA and FQGNSA. In nucleotides, the CDR3 is TGTGCCAGCAGCCTGTACCCGACTAGCGGGGACTCCTACGAGCAGTACTTC. It translates to CASSLYPTSGDSYEQYF.

The chain has TRBV11-3 and TRBJ2-1, with 7 positions matching TRBD1. Unmatched junction bases numbered 0, after V lost 1 base and J lost 0 bases. The CDR3 is 15 amino acids. Germline loops: CDR1 SGHNT, CDR2 YENEEA. The CDR3 spells CASSLGDSSYNEQFF. The CDR3 region has the DNA TGTGCCAGCAGCTTAGGGGACAGCTCCTACAATGAGCAGTTCTTC.

The J gene is TRBJ1-1, the V gene TRBV19; the D is unclear. V gave up 1 base and J gave up 2 bases, with 14 bases separating them. Germline loops: CDR1 LNHDA, CDR2 SQIVND (reference sequence). The CDR3 is 16 amino acids. The CDR3 spells CASSIGARQFNTEAFF. DNA of the CDR3: TGTGCCAGTAGTATAGGGGCTCGGCAGTTCAACACTGAAGCTTTCTTT.

This chain uses TRBV9 with TRBJ2-3, with TRBD2 identical over 8 bases. The CDR3 is 16 residues long. Germline V CDR1 and CDR2: SGDLS, YYNGEE. Trimming removed 3 bases from V and 2 bases from J; junction bases left unmatched: 8. This CDR3 is CASSAQLAALTDTQYF. The CDR3 region has the DNA TGTGCCAGCAGCGCCCAACTAGCGGCGCTCACAGATACGCAGTATTTT.

The chain is built from TRBV19 and TRBJ2-1; 9 bases match TRBD2. The CDR3 sequence is 17 residues long. The trim removed 6 bases at V and 0 bases at J, leaving 9 bases unmatched. CDR1 and CDR2 (germline): LNHDA, SQIVND (reference sequence). In DNA, the CDR3 is TGTGCCAGTAGCCCCAGCGGGAGGAGACGCTCCTACAATGAGCAGTTCTTC. It encodes CASSPSGRRRSYNEQFF.

This clone occurred once. The chain couples TRBV7-9 to TRBJ2-5; the D gene is possibly TRBD2 (5 bases). Trimming removed 1 base from V and 0 bases from J, with 6 bases in between. The germline V gene has CDR1 SEHNR and CDR2 FQNEAQ (reference sequence). The CDR3 sequence is 14 residues long. CDR3 DNA: TGTGCCAGCAGCTTAGGGGAGTACCAAGAGACCCAGTACTTC. Residues: CASSLGEYQETQYF.

The chain's CDR3 is CATIRTETGTEAFF. The DNA of the CDR3 is TGTGCCACCATAAGAACTGAGACGGGCACTGAAGCTTTCTTT. V is TRBV6-5 and J is TRBJ1-1; D is ambiguous. Germline V CDR1 and CDR2: MNHEY, SVGAGI. With 10 bases removed from V and 4 bases from J, the gap between germline ends came to 19 bases. The CDR3 contains 14 residues.

The chain uses TRBV19 and TRBJ1-4, with D perhaps TRBD1 (6 bases). V lost 3 bases, J lost 7 bases, and 12 bases lay in between. Germline-derived CDR1 and CDR2 are LNHDA and SQIVND (reference sequence). The CDR3 contains 14 residues. This CDR3 is CASSIAGVGEKLFF. The CDR3 bases are TGTGCCAGTAGTATCGCAGGGGTTGGTGAAAAACTGTTTTTT.

The rearrangement joins TRBV6-6 to TRBJ1-5; 7 bases align to TRBD1. The CDR3 runs 13 residues. V was clipped by 4 bases and J by 4 bases; unmatched bases: 1. The V gene's germline CDR1 is MNHNY and CDR2 SVGAGI (reference sequence). CDR3 in amino acids: CASSWTGNQPQHF. The DNA of the CDR3 is TGTGCCAGCAGTTGGACAGGAAATCAGCCCCAGCATTTT.

The chain is built from TRBV27 and TRBJ1-6, with D perhaps matching TRBD1 (6 bases). Trimming shortened V by 7 bases and J by 9 bases, and 19 bases separated the two germline ends. Germline loops: CDR1 MNHEY, CDR2 SMNVEV (reference sequence). The CDR3 is 15 amino acids. This chain's CDR3 is CASTRVGTRSSPLHF. For the CDR3, the DNA is TGTGCCAGCACCCGAGTGGGGACACGAAGTTCACCCCTCCACTTT.

The chain is built from TRBV4-1 and TRBJ2-1; tentative D call: TRBD1 (6 bases). Between the trimmed V and J ends, which lost 4 bases and 1 base, there was a span of 17 bases. The germline V gene has CDR1 MGHRA and CDR2 YSYEKL. The CDR3 covers 17 residues. Here the CDR3 DNA reads TGCGCCAGCAGCCCAGTGGCCAGGGGAAGTTCCTACAATGAGCAGTTCTTC. Residues: CASSPVARGSSYNEQFF.

This clone was recorded once. This chain uses TRBV19 with TRBJ1-2; a possible D gene is TRBD1 (5 bases). This CDR3 is built from 13 residues. The V gene lost 3 bases and the J gene lost 2 bases, with 7 bases spanning the gap. CDR1 LNHDA and CDR2 SQIVND come from the germline V gene (reference sequence). CDR3 in DNA: TGTGCCAGTAGTATGGACATCAACTATGGCTACACCTTC. Its protein is CASSMDINYGYTF.

This clone has just one count. The V gene is TRBV5-1, the J gene TRBJ2-5; D perhaps matches TRBD1 (7 bases). Trimming took off 4 bases at V and 2 bases at J, with 12 bases between the two ends. Germline-derived CDR1 and CDR2 are SGHRS and YFSETQ. CDR3 size: 14 residues. CDR3 DNA sequence: TGCGCCAGCAGCCCGGGGGACAGACAAGAGACCCAGTACTTC. Residues: CASSPGDRQETQYF.

V and J are TRBV13 and TRBJ2-2; D not certain. Germline CDR1 PRHDT, CDR2 FYEKMQ (reference sequence). This CDR3 is 14 amino acids long. V was shortened by 2 bases and J by 7 bases, with 11 bases between the two germline ends. The CDR3, as DNA: TGTGCCAGCAGCTTAAGAGCGCCAATCGGGGAGCTGTTTTTT. Translated: CASSLRAPIGELFF.

The rearrangement joins TRBV2 to TRBJ1-5; no reliable D call. CDR1 is SNHLY and CDR2 is FYNNEI in the germline V gene. CDR3 length equals 16 residues. Trimming stripped 3 bases from V and 3 bases from J, with 15 bases between. CDR3 region: CASSDTVSLNNQPQHF. In DNA form, the CDR3 reads TGTGCCAGCAGTGACACAGTCTCCTTGAACAATCAGCCCCAGCATTTT.

The genes are TRBV6-1 and TRBJ2-3; 8 bases agree with TRBD1. Germline values: CDR1 MNHNS, CDR2 SASEGT. V lost 4 bases and J lost 0; bases outside the gene matches: 6. The CDR3 contains 16 residues. CDR3 amino acids: CASSARTGKSTDTQYF. The CDR3 nucleotides read TGTGCCAGCAGTGCGCGGACAGGGAAAAGCACAGATACGCAGTATTTT.